This is a list of T cell receptor beta chains from one sample in a study of preoperative IRX-2 immunotherapy in early breast cancer. Clones were sequenced by immunoSEQ multiplex PCR, and TCRdb holds only the in-frame ones, with some missing. The data show 30,000 or so clones, around 90% seen once. This sample was obtained from a patient treated with IRX-2 immunotherapy. The source of these receptors is a human donor with breast cancer. Each CDR3 is given with its conserved first and last residue. The D gene is left open where the match is weak. Size tells how often a clone was seen (once, few, many) or the class of an expanded clone, and some rows leave it out.

D gene: NA
V gene: TRBV30
clone size: NA
J gene: TRBJ1-5
CDR3 protein: CAWGPNSNQPQHF
CDR3 DNA: TGTGCCTGGGGCCCGAATAGCAATCAGCCCCAGCATTTT

D gene: NA
V gene: TRBV27
clone size: NA
J gene: TRBJ2-7
CDR3 protein: CASSLSHREAYEQYF
CDR3 DNA: TGTGCCAGCAGTTTATCCCACAGGGAGGCCTACGAGCAGTACTTC

D gene: TRBD1
V gene: TRBV5-8
clone size: NA
J gene: TRBJ2-1
CDR3 protein: CARGGQGSNEQFF
CDR3 DNA: TGTGCCAGAGGGGGACAGGGATCCAATGAGCAGTTCTTC

D gene: NA
V gene: TRBV6-1
clone size: NA
J gene: TRBJ1-2
CDR3 protein: CASSESGSNYGYTF
CDR3 DNA: TGTGCCAGCAGTGAATCAGGATCTAACTATGGCTACACCTTC

D gene: NA
V gene: TRBV19
clone size: NA
J gene: TRBJ2-3
CDR3 protein: CATLPGHGPWDTQYF
CDR3 DNA: TGTGCCACCCTCCCGGGACACGGACCCTGGGATACGCAGTATTTT

D gene: TRBD1
V gene: TRBV7-9
clone size: NA
J gene: TRBJ2-2
CDR3 protein: CASSFGQELTGELFF
CDR3 DNA: TGTGCCAGCAGCTTTGGACAGGAGCTCACCGGGGAGCTGTTTTTT

D gene: TRBD1
V gene: TRBV9
clone size: NA
J gene: TRBJ1-4
CDR3 protein: CASSAGTVTNEKLFF
CDR3 DNA: TGTGCCAGCAGCGCCGGGACAGTGACTAATGAAAAACTGTTTTTT

D gene: NA
V gene: TRBV2
clone size: NA
J gene: TRBJ2-3
CDR3 protein: CASSASPASTDTQYF
CDR3 DNA: TGTGCCAGCAGCGCCTCTCCAGCTAGCACAGATACGCAGTATTTT

D gene: TRBD2
V gene: TRBV9
clone size: NA
J gene: TRBJ2-1
CDR3 protein: CASSLRTSGGANYEQFF
CDR3 DNA: TGTGCCAGCAGCCTTCGGACTAGCGGGGGGGCCAACTATGAGCAGTTCTTC

D gene: NA
V gene: TRBV5-1
clone size: NA
J gene: TRBJ1-2
CDR3 protein: CASSLQQDDYGYTF
CDR3 DNA: TGCGCCAGCAGCCTGCAACAAGACGACTATGGCTACACCTTC

D gene: TRBD1
V gene: TRBV23-1
clone size: once
J gene: TRBJ1-1
CDR3 protein: CASSQCTGDVPKGGEAFF
CDR3 DNA: TGCGCCAGCAGTCAATGTACAGGGGATGTCCCAAAGGGGGGGGAAGCTTTCTTT

D gene: TRBD1
V gene: TRBV9
clone size: NA
J gene: TRBJ2-7
CDR3 protein: CASSVGTGGLNISYEQYF
CDR3 DNA: TGTGCCAGCAGCGTAGGGACAGGGGGCCTAAATATCTCCTACGAGCAGTACTTC

D gene: TRBD2
V gene: TRBV13
clone size: NA
J gene: TRBJ2-1
CDR3 protein: CASSPGTSGGNEQFF
CDR3 DNA: TGTGCCAGCAGCCCCGGGACTAGCGGGGGTAATGAGCAGTTCTTC

D gene: NA
V gene: TRBV11-2
clone size: NA
J gene: TRBJ2-7
CDR3 protein: CASSLGAAAYYEQYF
CDR3 DNA: TGTGCCAGCAGCTTAGGAGCTGCCGCTTACTACGAGCAGTACTTC

D gene: TRBD2
V gene: TRBV6-1
clone size: once
J gene: TRBJ2-3
CDR3 protein: CASSPPSGRSSTQYF
CDR3 DNA: TGTGCCAGCAGCCCCCCTAGCGGGAGGTCTAGTACGCAGTATTTT

D gene: NA
V gene: TRBV7-8
clone size: NA
J gene: TRBJ1-2
CDR3 protein: CASRDYYGYTF
CDR3 DNA: TGTGCCAGCCGCGACTACTATGGCTACACCTTC

D gene: NA
V gene: TRBV7-2
clone size: NA
J gene: TRBJ1-5
CDR3 protein: CASSLGARDNQPQHF
CDR3 DNA: TGTGCCAGCAGCTTAGGAGCCAGGGACAATCAGCCCCAGCATTTT

D gene: NA
V gene: TRBV19
clone size: NA
J gene: TRBJ2-7
CDR3 protein: CASSTPDSIGYEQYF
CDR3 DNA: TGTGCCAGTAGTACCCCCGACAGTATAGGCTACGAGCAGTACTTC

D gene: NA
V gene: TRBV6-5
clone size: NA
J gene: TRBJ2-7
CDR3 protein: CASSYSLLGSSYEQYF
CDR3 DNA: TGTGCCAGCAGTTACTCCCTGTTGGGGAGCTCCTACGAGCAGTACTTC

D gene: NA
V gene: TRBV9
clone size: NA
J gene: TRBJ1-3
CDR3 protein: CASSVGGLGNTIYF
CDR3 DNA: TGTGCCAGCAGCGTAGGTGGGTTAGGAAACACCATATATTTT

D gene: NA
V gene: TRBV19
clone size: NA
J gene: TRBJ1-1
CDR3 protein: CASSIRNGEAFF
CDR3 DNA: TGTGCCAGTAGTATACGGAACGGTGAAGCTTTCTTT

D gene: TRBD1
V gene: TRBV19
clone size: NA
J gene: TRBJ1-2
CDR3 protein: CASSIRGQGSGYTF
CDR3 DNA: TGTGCCAGTAGTATCCGAGGACAGGGATCGGGCTATACCTTC

D gene: NA
V gene: TRBV12-1
clone size: NA
J gene: TRBJ2-1
CDR3 protein: CASSSPLAGRRYNEQFF
CDR3 DNA: TGTGCCAGCAGCTCACCACTAGCGGGAAGGAGGTACAATGAGCAGTTCTTC

D gene: TRBD1
V gene: TRBV6-4
clone size: NA
J gene: TRBJ1-2
CDR3 protein: CASSDAGTGLYGYTF
CDR3 DNA: TGTGCCAGCAGTGACGCCGGGACAGGGCTCTATGGCTACACCTTC